Sequencing of this T cell receptor (beta chain) was carried out in a study of metastatic and nonmetastatic thyroid tumors. Overall study context: The comparison covered peripheral blood and tumor or nodule tissue in malignant and benign thyroid patients. General study points: Benign nodules were reported to have significantly lower TCR beta diversity than malignant thyroid tumors, in blood and tumor.

In the case of this clone: Its antigen remains unidentified.

Before thyroid surgery, none of the patients had received any treatment. In the original analysis: Variation in CDR3 across clinicopathological groups served as the basis for constructing a distant-metastasis classifier in papillary thyroid cancer. TCRdb re-processed the PCR reads through MiXCR. These V and J calls originate from TCRdb's pipeline instead of the authors' own analysis. Here the sample spans about 4,100 clones, about a third being singletons. This TCR came from a female donor with papillary thyroid cancer or a benign thyroid nodule (not recorded which). Some clones in this sample may be carry-over from other donors' samples. The material sequenced was adjacent normal tissue.

CDR3 in amino acids: CASSLEPGLAGQSYEQYF. The CDR3 bases are TGCGCCAGCAGCTTAGAACCGGGACTAGCGGGACAGTCCTACGAGCAGTACTTC. V is TRBV5-1 and J is TRBJ2-7, with 13 positions matching TRBD2. CDR1 and CDR2 (germline): SGHRS, YFSETQ. The junction had 9 bases not matched to a gene; V was cut back by 2 bases and J by 1 base. This CDR3 region has 18 residues.